The 15 T cell receptor beta chains given below trace back to one sample, sequenced in a study of PD-1 blockade in mismatch repair-deficient tumors. The protocol was immunoSEQ multiplex PCR, while the TCRdb copy is restricted to in-frame clones and leaves out a portion. Among 76,000 or so clones, 80% to 90% were seen once, and the ten largest hold approximately 5.1%. The sample here was peripheral blood, taken 44 weeks after starting pembrolizumab. These receptors came from an adult with mismatch repair-deficient cancer.

V is TRBV7-2 and J is TRBJ2-2; TRBD2 matches 9 bases. The CDR3 is 16 residues long. V shed 2 bases, J shed 5 bases, and the junction held 6 bases outside the gene matches. The germline CDR1 and CDR2 sequences are SGHTA and FQGNSA. The CDR3 sequence is CASSLSVLAGTGELFF. In DNA, the CDR3 is TGTGCCAGCAGCTTATCAGTTCTAGCGGGGACCGGGGAGCTGTTTTTT.

The gene calls are TRBV28 and TRBJ2-1; the D is unclear. Trimming removed 6 bases at V and 4 bases at J, with 10 bases between. CDR3 length: 13 amino acids. Germline V gene lookup returns CDR1 MDHEN and CDR2 SYDVKM. CDR3 sequence (DNA): TGTGCCAGCAGGCCGCCCGGGTACAATGAGCAGTTCTTC. It encodes CASRPPGYNEQFF.

The V gene is TRBV7-9, the J gene TRBJ2-1, with D perhaps TRBD2 (6 bases). CDR1 is SEHNR and CDR2 is FQNEAQ in the germline V gene (reference sequence). The CDR3 has 13 amino acids. V dropped 4 bases and J dropped 7 bases, with 11 bases sitting between them. The CDR3 here is CASSSGTLNEQFF. The CDR3 nucleotides are TGTGCCAGCAGCTCCGGGACTCTTAATGAGCAGTTCTTC. The variable domain in full, with the rest retrieved from reference TRBV7-9 and TRBJ2-1, is DTGVSQNPRHKITKRGQNVTFRCDPISEHNRLYWYRQTLGQGPEFLTYFQNEAQLEKSRLLSDRFSAERPKGSFSTLEIQRTEQGDSAMYLCASSSGTLNEQFFGPGTRLTVL.

J is TRBJ2-1 and V is TRBV5-4; D gene ambiguous. Germline CDR1 reads SGHNT; CDR2 reads YYREEE (reference sequence). The germline V and J ends were trimmed by 0 bases and 10 bases, with 8 bases remaining between them. The CDR3 covers 12 residues. CDR3 in amino acids: CASSLGLDEQFF. Written as DNA, the CDR3 is TGTGCCAGCAGCTTGGGGCTTGACGAGCAGTTCTTC.

The rearrangement joins TRBV7-2 to TRBJ2-1; D ambiguous. The CDR3 loop spans 17 amino acids. CDR1 and CDR2 from the germline V gene are SGHTA and FQGNSA. With 2 bases removed from V and 0 bases from J, the gap between germline ends came to 14 bases. The DNA of the CDR3 is TGTGCCAGCAGCTTATTCATACAAACGAGCTCCTACAATGAGCAGTTCTTC. This translates into CASSLFIQTSSYNEQFF.

This rearrangement joins TRBV7-2 to TRBJ1-1; TRBD1 matches at 8 bases. This CDR3 has 13 amino acids. CDR1 SGHTA and CDR2 FQGNSA come from the germline V gene. The junction had 5 bases not matched to a gene; V was cut back by 5 bases and J by 6 bases. The CDR3 sequence: CASSLGQGPEAFF. CDR3 nucleotides: TGTGCCAGCAGCCTCGGACAGGGCCCTGAAGCTTTCTTT.

The chain joins TRBV18 to TRBJ2-5; tentatively, D is TRBD1 (5 bases). Trimming removed 3 bases from V and 8 bases from J, with 10 bases in between. Germline V gene sequence: CDR1 KGHSH, CDR2 LQKENI. The CDR3 is made up of 12 amino acids. The CDR3 DNA reads as TGTGCCAGCTCACCTGACAGTCCAACCCAGTACTTC. It specifies CASSPDSPTQYF.

The rearrangement links TRBV7-9 to TRBJ2-7; D remains unclear. Germline CDR1 reads SEHNR; CDR2 reads FQNEAQ (reference sequence). This CDR3 is built from 14 residues. Trimming took 4 bases from V and 3 from J, leaving 13 bases between them. CDR3 sequence: CASSSGRANYEQYF. The CDR3 DNA sequence: TGTGCCAGCAGCTCAGGACGGGCCAACTACGAGCAGTACTTC.

The J gene is TRBJ2-5, the V gene TRBV7-8; tentatively, D is TRBD1 or TRBD2 (6 bases each). The length of the CDR3 is 15 residues. Germline V gene data show CDR1 as SGHVS and CDR2 as FQNEAQ. V was trimmed by 1 base and J by 5 bases, leaving 14 bases between them. The chain's CDR3 is CASSLVQGGLETQYF. In DNA, the CDR3 is TGTGCCAGCAGCTTAGTACAGGGAGGCTTGGAGACCCAGTACTTC.

The chain employs TRBV6-5 and TRBJ2-1; TRBD2 matches 7 bases. There are 13 residues in the CDR3. The junction had 3 bases not matched to a gene; V was cut back by 5 bases and J by 5 bases. Germline V gene sequence: CDR1 MNHEY, CDR2 SVGAGI. This chain's CDR3 is CASSGGRDNEQFF. In DNA, the CDR3 is TGTGCCAGCAGTGGTGGGAGGGACAATGAGCAGTTCTTC.

This clone was detected once. This chain uses TRBV13 with TRBJ2-2, with 7 bases matching TRBD2. The junction had 14 bases not matched to a gene; V was cut back by 4 bases and J by 0 bases. The CDR3 runs to 19 residues. CDR1 and CDR2 (germline): PRHDT, FYEKMQ (reference sequence). CDR3 sequence reads: CASSSRGSLADSNTGELFF. The CDR3 DNA sequence: TGTGCCAGCAGCTCAAGAGGTAGTCTAGCGGACTCGAACACCGGGGAGCTGTTTTTT.

A word on this clone: At one of its ends the junction is not consistent with the germline gene, which may arise from a read error. The V gene is TRBV4-3, the J gene TRBJ2-1; unclear D gene. The CDR3 length is 13 residues. Germline loops: CDR1 LGHNA, CDR2 YSLEER. This CDR3 is CASSQDRSNERFF. The CDR3 DNA sequence: TGCGCCAGCAGCCAAGATAGAAGCAATGAGCGGTTCTTC.

This clone was counted only a few times. This sequence joins TRBV2 and TRBJ1-2; possibly TRBD1 for D (5 bases). Germline lookup yields CDR1 SNHLY and CDR2 FYNNEI. The V gene lost 8 bases and the J gene lost 4 bases, with 14 bases spanning the gap. The CDR3 covers 13 residues. The CDR3 sequence is CASGGEVGYGYTF. CDR3 coding DNA: TGTGCCAGCGGAGGGGAGGTCGGCTATGGCTACACCTTC.

The rearrangement links TRBV7-8 to TRBJ2-3, with D tentatively TRBD2 (5 bases). Trimming took 5 bases from V and 6 from J, leaving 18 bases between them. The CDR3 extends over 15 amino acids. The germline V gene has CDR1 SGHVS and CDR2 FQNEAQ. CDR3 DNA: TGTGCCAGCAGCCAGACTGGCAGAAGGGAGGATACGCAGTATTTT. Protein sequence: CASSQTGRREDTQYF. Based on the CDR3 plus reference TRBV7-8 and TRBJ2-3, the full variable domain is GAGVSQSPRYKVAKRGQDVALRCDPISGHVSLFWYQQALGQGPEFLTYFQNEAQLDKSGLPSDRFFAERPEGSVSTLKIQRTQQEDSAVYLCASSQTGRREDTQYFGPGTRLTVL.

This chain uses TRBV6-6 with TRBJ2-7, with TRBD1 matching 10 bases. This CDR3 has 12 residues. The V gene's germline CDR1 is MNHNY and CDR2 SVGAGI (reference sequence). J lost 5 bases, V lost 9 bases, and 4 bases had no gene match. The CDR3 sequence: CASRQGANEQYF. Written as DNA, the CDR3 is TGTGCCAGTAGACAGGGGGCGAACGAGCAGTACTTC.